This passage covers 18 T cell receptor beta chains from one sample sequenced in a study of CXCR3-negative and CXCR3-positive naive CD8 T cells. UMI-labeled 5' RACE TRB cDNA libraries were prepared from the cells. TCRdb reprocessed the 5' RACE reads, keeping one entry per CDR3 protein, no DNA. The sample holds tens of thousands of distinct CDR3 sequences. Sequencing was carried out using naive CXCR3- CD8+ T cells from blood. Subset specified: CD45RO-CCR7+CD27+CD95- naive CD8+ T cells lacking CXCR3 (TNR3-). Every receptor here comes from a human donor in good health. Some clones in this sample may be carry-over from other donors' samples.

CDR3 residues: CASSLSGFEAFF. The chain joins TRBV11-2 to TRBJ1-1; TCRdb lists TRBD1, though no DNA is available to test this call. The CDR3 covers 12 residues. Germline CDR1 reads SGHAT; CDR2 reads FQNNGV.

In terms of frequency, this clonotype is medium-sized. This chain uses TRBV30 with TRBJ1-2; lacking DNA, the TRBD1 call made by TCRdb goes unchecked. The CDR3 runs to 11 residues. CDR1 and CDR2 (germline): GTSNPN, SVGIG (reference sequence). The CDR3 spells CAWSGGHGYTF.

The chain uses TRBV4-3 and TRBJ2-5; TCRdb reports TRBD1, a call that lacks DNA to check it against. CDR3 size: 15 residues. Germline loops: CDR1 LGHNA, CDR2 YSLEER. The CDR3 sequence: CASSQESTGQETQYF.

The rearrangement joins TRBV10-3 to TRBJ2-7; as DNA is missing, the TRBD2 call by TCRdb cannot be tested. The CDR3 spans 16 residues. Germline V gives CDR1 ENHRY, CDR2 SYGVKD. The CDR3 is CAIFGTSGAKSYEQYF.

The genes are TRBV29-1 and TRBJ2-3; TCRdb gives TRBD1 as the D gene, but with no DNA this cannot be confirmed. The CDR3 has 16 residues. Germline CDR1 SQVTM, CDR2 ANQGSEA. The CDR3 sequence is CSFEEPISFPQDTQYF.

This chain uses TRBV13 with TRBJ1-1. Germline V gives CDR1 PRHDT, CDR2 FYEKMQ (reference sequence). This CDR3 comprises 14 residues. The CDR3 loop is CASSLGELNTEAFF.

This CDR3 reads CSDHRDYYNEQFF. This chain links TRBV29-1 with TRBJ2-1; with no DNA, the TCRdb D assignment of TRBD1 cannot be verified. The CDR3 is made up of 13 amino acids. Germline V gene lookup returns CDR1 SQVTM and CDR2 ANQGSEA.

The rearrangement joins TRBV9 to TRBJ1-1; TCRdb gives TRBD1 as the D gene, but with no DNA this cannot be confirmed. The CDR3 spans 15 residues. Germline CDR1 SGDLS, CDR2 YYNGEE. CDR3 sequence reads: CASSLTGGSDTEAFF.

The V and J genes are TRBV12-5 and TRBJ2-7; as DNA is missing, the TRBD1 call by TCRdb cannot be tested. CDR1 and CDR2 (germline): LGHNT, FRNRAP. This CDR3 is 14 amino acids long. The CDR3 region is CASGHGVSSYEQYF.

This chain uses TRBV28 with TRBJ2-1; the TCRdb D gene call, TRBD1, has no DNA to confirm it. The CDR3 extends over 12 amino acids. Germline loops: CDR1 MDHEN, CDR2 SYDVKM. The CDR3 here is CASRPGRDEQFF.

J is TRBJ2-5 and V is TRBV20-1. From germline, CDR1 is DFQATT and CDR2 SNEGSKA (reference sequence). CDR3 size: 13 residues. CDR3 in amino acids: CSARHPYQETQYF.

The V gene is TRBV7-9, the J gene TRBJ1-6; TCRdb's D call, TRBD1, is unchecked because there is no DNA. CDR3 size: 15 residues. Germline-derived CDR1 and CDR2 are SEHNR and FQNEAQ (reference sequence). The CDR3 sequence: CASTPSGDSNSPLHF.

This sequence joins TRBV28 and TRBJ2-2; absent DNA, TCRdb's TRBD2 call cannot be checked. The germline V gene has CDR1 MDHEN and CDR2 SYDVKM. CDR3 length equals 16 residues. CDR3 amino acids: CASSSQSGGNTGELFF.

This chain connects TRBV7-9 to TRBJ2-2; TCRdb designates TRBD1, a call that cannot be tested without DNA. CDR1 and CDR2 from the germline V gene are SEHNR and FQNEAQ (reference sequence). The CDR3 sequence is 13 residues long. This CDR3 is CASSSRPVGELFF.

This sequence joins TRBV12-3 or TRBV12-4 and TRBJ1-1. The CDR3 loop spans 14 amino acids. This chain's CDR3 is CASSGYDTNTEAFF.

The rearrangement links TRBV12-3 or TRBV12-4 to TRBJ1-5. The CDR3 runs 12 residues. CDR3 loop: CASSFATQPQHF.

The chain joins TRBV29-1 to TRBJ2-1; TCRdb gives TRBD2 as the D gene, but with no DNA this cannot be confirmed. The length of the CDR3 is 18 residues. Per the germline V gene, CDR1 is SQVTM and CDR2 is ANQGSEA. CDR3 residues: CSVGRASGRVPSYNEQSF.

J is TRBJ1-6 and V is TRBV28. The V gene's germline CDR1 is MDHEN and CDR2 SYDVKM. There are 14 residues in the CDR3. CDR3: CASMERRGLAPLHF. The full variable domain, its missing parts supplied by reference TRBV28 and TRBJ1-6, is DVKVTQSSRYLVKRTGEKVFLECVQDMDHENMFWYRQDPGLGLRLIYFSYDVKMKEKGDIPEGYSVSREKKERFSLILESASTNQTSMYLCASMERRGLAPLHFGNGTRLTVT.